The rows below give T cell receptor beta chains drawn from one sample of a study of T-cell reconstitution after alpha-beta-depleted transplantation in children. TCRdb used MiXCR to reprocess the PCR reads, holding one entry per CDR3 protein. This sample has just over 950,000 distinct CDR3 sequences; about 29% occur once, and the top ten carry about 28%. The starting material was PBMCs, mostly from graft donor cells, obtained 360 days after TCRalphabeta/CD19-depleted stem cell transplant. These receptors all stem from a boy under two years old who had a stem cell transplant for SCID, so the T cells may come from the graft donor. CDR3s include the opening cysteine and the closing phenylalanine or tryptophan. D genes are given only for firm matches. Rows may omit the clone size; those that give it use once, few, many or a size class.

V	D	size	J	DNA	CDR3
TRBV10-3	.	.	TRBJ2-5	TGTGCCATCAGTGAGGTGGGGGGGCCTGGCGAGACCCAGTACTTC	CAISEVGGPGETQYF
TRBV20-1	.	few	TRBJ1-5	TGCAGTGCTGGCCGGGAGTCTTATAGCAATCAGCCCCAGCATTTT	CSAGRESYSNQPQHF
TRBV12-3/TRBV12-4	.	few	TRBJ1-5	TGTGCCAGCAGTTTTAGCGGTTTAAATCAGCCCCAGCATTTT	CASSFSGLNQPQHF
TRBV9	TRBD2	.	TRBJ2-1	TGTGCCAGCAGCGCCCGAAAACTAGCGGGGGGCCTAAATGAGCAGTTCTTC	CASSARKLAGGLNEQFF
TRBV29-1	TRBD1	.	TRBJ1-2	TGCAGCGTGGATGGACAGGGAGGAGGCTACACCTTC	CSVDGQGGGYTF
TRBV4-1	.	few	TRBJ1-5	TGCGCCAGCACCAGGACGGGGGCTCCGGGTCAGCCCCAGCATTTT	CASTRTGAPGQPQHF
TRBV4-3	TRBD2	.	TRBJ2-7	TGCGCCAGCAGCCCCAGCGGGGTCGACGAGCAGTACTTC	CASSPSGVDEQYF
TRBV6-1	TRBD1	few	TRBJ1-4	TGTGCCAGCAGTGGGACAGGTGTCACTAATGAAAAACTGTTTTTT	CASSGTGVTNEKLFF
TRBV24-1	TRBD1	.	TRBJ2-6	TGTGCCACCTCACCAGGACAGGGGGCCCCCTCTGGGGCCAACGTCCTGACTTTC	CATSPGQGAPSGANVLTF
TRBV10-3	.	few	TRBJ2-2	TGTGCCTCGACCTCTAGGGCGCCGAACACCGGGGAGCTGTTTTTT	CASTSRAPNTGELFF
TRBV3-1	TRBD1	.	TRBJ2-7	TGTGCCAGCAGCCAGTGGGACAGGCACTACGAGCAGTACTTC	CASSQWDRHYEQYF
TRBV6-5	TRBD2	few	TRBJ2-2	TGTGCCAGCAGTTACTGGCGGGGGACCGGGGAGCTGTTTTTT	CASSYWRGTGELFF
TRBV4-1	.	.	TRBJ2-2	TGCGCCAGCAGCCAAGAAGAGATTTCGGGGGAGCTGTTTTTT	CASSQEEISGELFF
TRBV3-1	TRBD1	.	TRBJ2-2	TGTGCCAGCAGCCAAGAGACAGGGGTCGGGGAGCTGTTTTTT	CASSQETGVGELFF
TRBV5-1	TRBD1	.	TRBJ1-6	TGCGCCAGCAGCCTTTGGACAGGGGTTAATTCACCCCTCCACTTT	CASSLWTGVNSPLHF
TRBV4-3	.	.	TRBJ2-7	TGCGCCAGCAGCCAAGACGAGGGGGGCCCCTACGAGCAGTACTTC	CASSQDEGGPYEQYF
TRBV4-1	TRBD1	.	TRBJ1-2	TGCGCCAGCAGCCTCATCTGGACAGGGATTAATTGGAGTGGCTACACCTTC	CASSLIWTGINWSGYTF
TRBV24-1	.	few	TRBJ2-3	TGTGCCACCAGTGATTTGAAGATGACAGGTAGCGATACGCAGTATTTT	CATSDLKMTGSDTQYF
TRBV12-3/TRBV12-4	.	.	TRBJ2-3	TGTGCCAGCAGTAGGTTGGACGGCAGGCAGTATTTT	CASSRLDGRQYF
TRBV2	.	few	TRBJ1-1	TGTGCCAGCAGTGTATCAGGGCTGGGCACTGAAGCTTTCTTT	CASSVSGLGTEAFF
TRBV7-9	.	.	TRBJ2-1	TGTGCCAGCAGCCCCCCCCCGGCCTTAGATCAGTTCTTC	CASSPPPALDQFF
TRBV24-1	TRBD2	few	TRBJ2-3	TGTGCCACCAGTGACGGGACTAGCGGGGTGGATACGCAGTATTTT	CATSDGTSGVDTQYF
TRBV6-2/TRBV6-3	TRBD2	.	TRBJ2-1	TGTGCCAGCAGTTACTTCGGGACTAGACGTGAGCAGTTCTTC	CASSYFGTRREQFF
TRBV4-1	.	.	TRBJ2-7	TGCGCCAGCAGCCAAGATTTGCGCTGGGTCTCCTACGAGCAGTACTTC	CASSQDLRWVSYEQYF
TRBV20-1	.	.	TRBJ2-3	TGCAGTGCTAGTGGGGGATCCGTGGATACGCAGTATTTT	CSASGGSVDTQYF
TRBV27	.	.	TRBJ2-5	TGTGCCAGCAGTGCCACTAGCATTAGATGGGAGACCCAGTACTTC	CASSATSIRWETQYF
TRBV4-1	TRBD1	.	TRBJ2-2	TGCGCCAGCAGCCCCCCGAAGACAGGGTCCCCCGGGGAGCTGTTTTTT	CASSPPKTGSPGELFF
TRBV7-2	TRBD1	few	TRBJ2-7	TGTGCCAGCAGCCCAGGGGACAGGCCCTACGAGCAGTACTTC	CASSPGDRPYEQYF